This entry lists 16 T cell receptor beta chains sequenced from one sample in a study of T cell responses to AZD1222 COVID-19 vaccine. Method: immunoSEQ multiplex PCR; TCRdb's copy keeps in-frame clones and lacks some. Found here are around 130,000 clones, roughly 92% of them singletons; the top ten hold about 1.1%. Sample: peripheral blood, taken 28 days after the second AZD1222 dose. The receptors originated from an adult who received the AZD1222 COVID-19 vaccine.

The rearrangement links TRBV19 to TRBJ1-2; maybe TRBD1 (6 bases). The germline CDR1 and CDR2 sequences are LNHDA and SQIVND (reference sequence). The ends were cut back, 10 bases at V and 4 bases at J, with 10 bases in the middle. The CDR3 extends over 11 amino acids. DNA of the CDR3: TGTGCCACCACAGGGTTCTATGGCTACACCTTC. It codes for CATTGFYGYTF.

This clone was detected a few times. The chain joins TRBV28 to TRBJ1-2, with D hard to call. This CDR3 is built from 13 residues. The V and J ends lost 2 bases and 8 bases respectively, with 12 bases between them. Germline loops: CDR1 MDHEN, CDR2 SYDVKM. The CDR3 region is CASSLAGKSGYTF. CDR3 DNA sequence: TGTGCCAGCAGTTTAGCAGGAAAGAGCGGCTACACCTTC.

In this sample, this clone turned up a few times. This sequence joins TRBV30 and TRBJ2-2, with D uncertain. V was shortened by 7 bases and J by 2 bases, with 23 bases between the two germline ends. This CDR3 is built from 17 residues. Germline V gene sequence: CDR1 GTSNPN, CDR2 SVGIG (reference sequence). The DNA of the CDR3 is TGTGCCTCATCTCGGACCGGCCAATCTACAAACACCGGGGAGCTGTTTTTT. Its translation: CASSRTGQSTNTGELFF.

The J gene is TRBJ2-3, the V gene TRBV28; D perhaps matches TRBD1 (6 bases). Trimming left V 7 bases short and J 2 bases short, with 28 bases between. This CDR3 is 19 amino acids long. Germline V gene sequence: CDR1 MDHEN, CDR2 SYDVKM. The CDR3 protein is CASTKPQGLSGATTDTQYF. CDR3 nucleotide sequence: TGTGCCAGCACCAAACCCCAAGGCCTCTCAGGGGCGACCACAGATACGCAGTATTTT. The whole variable domain, remainder taken from reference TRBV28 and TRBJ2-3, is DVKVTQSSRYLVKRTGEKVFLECVQDMDHENMFWYRQDPGLGLRLIYFSYDVKMKEKGDIPEGYSVSREKKERFSLILESASTNQTSMYLCASTKPQGLSGATTDTQYFGPGTRLTVL.

The chain recombines TRBV4-2 with TRBJ2-1, with D tentatively TRBD1 (6 bases). V was shortened by 2 bases and J by 4 bases, with 12 bases between the two germline ends. Looked up from germline, CDR1 is LGHNA and CDR2 is YNFKEQ. CDR3 length equals 15 residues. The DNA of the CDR3 is TGTGCCAGCAGCCAACCCGACAGGCCATACAATGAGCAGTTCTTC. Its translation: CASSQPDRPYNEQFF.

This chain links TRBV7-9 with TRBJ2-5; the D gene could be TRBD1 or TRBD2 (5 bases each). Germline CDR1 is SEHNR and CDR2 is FQNEAQ (reference sequence). The ends were cut back, 3 bases at V and 1 base at J, with 12 bases in the middle. The CDR3 contains 15 residues. CDR3 coding DNA: TGTGCCAGCAGCTTCCAGACGGGGCCCCAAGAGACCCAGTACTTC. Protein product: CASSFQTGPQETQYF.

In DNA, the CDR3 is TGCAGCGTTGAAGACACTAACTATGGCTACACCTTC. The encoded protein is CSVEDTNYGYTF. The chain recombines TRBV29-1 with TRBJ1-2; no firm D call. Germline assignment: CDR1 SQVTM and CDR2 ANQGSEA. The CDR3 covers 12 residues. Between the trimmed V and J ends, which lost 0 bases and 0 bases, there was a span of 2 bases.

This clone was observed a few times. The J gene is TRBJ1-2, the V gene TRBV28; 7 bases agree with TRBD1. The CDR3 is 16 amino acids. The V gene's germline CDR1 is MDHEN and CDR2 SYDVKM. V shed 5 bases, J shed 8 bases, and the junction held 17 bases outside the gene matches. The CDR3 sequence: CASSRQGETGSGGYTF. The CDR3 DNA follows: TGTGCCAGCAGTAGGCAAGGGGAGACAGGGTCGGGCGGCTACACCTTC.

The chain recombines TRBV6-2 or TRBV6-3 with TRBJ1-1, with D possibly matching TRBD1 (6 bases). Between the trimmed V and J ends, which lost 5 bases and 5 bases, there was a span of 18 bases. CDR3 length: 15 amino acids. Germline-derived CDR1 and CDR2 are MNHEY and SVGEGT. The CDR3 loop is CASSTYGTPRTEAFF. For the CDR3, the DNA is TGTGCCAGCAGTACATACGGGACACCGAGGACTGAAGCTTTCTTT.

This clone showed up just a few times. The rearrangement joins TRBV29-1 to TRBJ1-5; TRBD1 might be the D (5 bases). The CDR3 is 13 amino acids. Germline V gene lookup returns CDR1 SQVTM and CDR2 ANQGSEA. V lost 4 bases, J lost 0 bases, and 7 bases lay in between. The CDR3 region is CSVARDSNQPQHF. For the CDR3, the DNA is TGCAGCGTTGCCAGGGATAGCAATCAGCCCCAGCATTTT. The variable domain in full, completed from reference TRBV29-1 and TRBJ1-5, reads SAVISQKPSRDICQRGTSLTIQCQVDSQVTMMFWYRQQPGQSLTLIATANQGSEATYESGFVIDKFPISRPNLTFSTLTVSNMSPEDSSIYLCSVARDSNQPQHFGDGTRLSIL.

This clone was seen only once. This rearrangement joins TRBV2 to TRBJ2-7; weak D call: TRBD1 (6 bases). Germline V gene sequence: CDR1 SNHLY, CDR2 FYNNEI. CDR3 length: 13 amino acids. Trimming pared 7 bases from V and 8 bases from J, leaving 18 bases between. The CDR3: CASTNLLRDKQYF. The CDR3 coding sequence is TGTGCCAGCACCAACTTGCTCCGGGACAAGCAGTACTTC.

The gene calls are TRBV10-3 and TRBJ2-7, with D perhaps matching TRBD1 (6 bases). Per the germline V gene, CDR1 is ENHRY and CDR2 is SYGVKD. CDR3 length: 14 residues. The V and J ends lost 6 bases and 0 bases respectively, with 12 bases between them. DNA for the CDR3: TGTGCCATCAGAGCAGGGGCCTCCTCCTACGAGCAGTACTTC. Residues: CAIRAGASSYEQYF.

The J gene is TRBJ1-4, the V gene TRBV7-9; 7 nucleotides agree with TRBD1. Germline CDR1 and CDR2: SEHNR and FQNEAQ (reference sequence). Trimming at V came to 4 bases and at J to 8 bases, leaving 4 bases not matched to a gene. This CDR3 spans 13 amino acids. DNA of the CDR3: TGTGCCAGCAGCTACAGGGGTGGGGAAAAACTGTTTTTT. The encoded protein is CASSYRGGEKLFF.

This clone appeared a single time. This chain links TRBV30 with TRBJ1-5; 7 nucleotides line up with TRBD1. V lost 0 bases and J lost 7; bases outside the gene matches: 6. Per germline, CDR1 GTSNPN and CDR2 SVGIG (reference sequence). The CDR3 contains 14 residues. CDR3 region: CAWSVLGGEQPQHF. The CDR3 nucleotides read TGTGCCTGGAGTGTACTAGGGGGCGAGCAGCCCCAGCATTTT.

V gene TRBV3-1 (or the pseudogene TRBV3-2) combines with J gene TRBJ1-2; 7 nucleotides match TRBD1. This CDR3 region has 15 residues. The germline V gene has CDR1 LGHDT and CDR2 YNNKEL (reference sequence). J lost 8 bases, V lost 3 bases, and 12 bases had no gene match. The DNA of the CDR3 is TGTGCCAGCAGCCACACAGGGGACCCTCCCACGGGCTACACCTTC. It codes for CASSHTGDPPTGYTF.

The J gene is TRBJ1-2, the V gene TRBV5-1; no firm D call. The CDR3 runs 13 residues. The germline V gene encodes CDR1 SGHRS and CDR2 YFSETQ. Trimming removed 4 bases from V and 6 bases from J, with 13 bases in between. The CDR3 DNA sequence: TGCGCCAGCAGCGCCGCCGGGGAGGATGGCTACACCTTC. Translated: CASSAAGEDGYTF. Together with reference TRBV5-1 and TRBJ1-2, the CDR3 gives the full variable domain: KAGVTQTPRYLIKTRGQQVTLSCSPISGHRSVSWYQQTPGQGLQFLFEYFSETQRNKGNFPGRFSGRQFSNSRSEMNVSTLELGDSALYLCASSAAGEDGYTFGSGTRLTVV.